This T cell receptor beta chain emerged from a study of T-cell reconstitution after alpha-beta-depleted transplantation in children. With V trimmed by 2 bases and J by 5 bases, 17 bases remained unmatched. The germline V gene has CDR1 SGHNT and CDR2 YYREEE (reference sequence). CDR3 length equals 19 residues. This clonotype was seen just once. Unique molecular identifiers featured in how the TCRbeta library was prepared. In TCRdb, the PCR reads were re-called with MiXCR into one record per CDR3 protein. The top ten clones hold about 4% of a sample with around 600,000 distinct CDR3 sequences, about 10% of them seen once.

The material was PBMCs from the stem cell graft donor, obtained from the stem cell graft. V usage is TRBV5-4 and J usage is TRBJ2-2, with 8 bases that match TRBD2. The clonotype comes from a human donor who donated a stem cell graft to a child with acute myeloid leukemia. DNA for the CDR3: TGTGCCAGCAGCTTACCCCGGGGGGGCGGAGGACGAGGGACCGGGGAGCTGTTTTTT. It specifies CASSLPRGGGGRGTGELFF.